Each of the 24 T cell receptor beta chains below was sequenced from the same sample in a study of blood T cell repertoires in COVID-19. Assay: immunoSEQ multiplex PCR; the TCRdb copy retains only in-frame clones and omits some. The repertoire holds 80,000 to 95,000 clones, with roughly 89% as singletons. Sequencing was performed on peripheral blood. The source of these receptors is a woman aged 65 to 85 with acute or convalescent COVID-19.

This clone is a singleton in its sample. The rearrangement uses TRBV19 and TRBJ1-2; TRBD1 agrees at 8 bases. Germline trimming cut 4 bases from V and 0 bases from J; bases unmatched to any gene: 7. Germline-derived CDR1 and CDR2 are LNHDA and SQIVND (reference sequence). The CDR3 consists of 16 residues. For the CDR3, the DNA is TGTGCCAGTAGTAAAACAGGGGGGCCCACTAACTATGGCTACACCTTC. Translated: CASSKTGGPTNYGYTF.

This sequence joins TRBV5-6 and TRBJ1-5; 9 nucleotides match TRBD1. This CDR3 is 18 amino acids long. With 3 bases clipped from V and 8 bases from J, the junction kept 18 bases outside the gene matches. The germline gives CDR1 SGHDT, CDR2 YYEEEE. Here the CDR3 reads CASSSTGTGLLAIKPQHF. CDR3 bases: TGTGCCAGCAGCTCTACCGGGACAGGGTTATTAGCAATCAAGCCCCAGCATTTT. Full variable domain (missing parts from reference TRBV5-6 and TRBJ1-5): DAGVTQSPTHLIKTRGQQVTLRCSPKSGHDTVSWYQQALGQGPQFIFQYYEEEERQRGNFPDRFSGHQFPNYSSELNVNALLLGDSALYLCASSSTGTGLLAIKPQHFGDGTRLSIL.

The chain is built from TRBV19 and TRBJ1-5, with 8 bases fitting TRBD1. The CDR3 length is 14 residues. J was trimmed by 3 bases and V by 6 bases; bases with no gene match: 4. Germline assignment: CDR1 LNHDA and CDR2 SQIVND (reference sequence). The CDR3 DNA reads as TGTGCCAGTAGGCTGACAGGGGACAATCAGCCCCAGCATTTT. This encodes CASRLTGDNQPQHF. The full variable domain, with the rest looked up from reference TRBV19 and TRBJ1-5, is DGGITQSPKYLFRKEGQNVTLSCEQNLNHDAMYWYRQDPGQGLRLIYYSQIVNDFQKGDIAEGYSVSREKKESFPLTVTSAQKNPTAFYLCASRLTGDNQPQHFGDGTRLSIL.

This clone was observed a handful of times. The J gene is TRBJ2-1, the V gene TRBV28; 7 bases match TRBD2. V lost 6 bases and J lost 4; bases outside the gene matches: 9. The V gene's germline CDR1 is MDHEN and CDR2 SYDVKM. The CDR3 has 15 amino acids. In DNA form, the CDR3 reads TGTGCCAGCAGCCCCCAGGGAGGGATGTACAATGAGCAGTTCTTC. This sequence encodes CASSPQGGMYNEQFF.

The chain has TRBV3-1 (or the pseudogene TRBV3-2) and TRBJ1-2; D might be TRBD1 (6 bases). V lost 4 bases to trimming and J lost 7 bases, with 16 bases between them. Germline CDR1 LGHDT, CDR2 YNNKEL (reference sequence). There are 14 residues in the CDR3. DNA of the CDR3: TGTGCCAGCAGCCGCACGGACAGTTGGGGTGGCTACACCTTC. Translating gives CASSRTDSWGGYTF.

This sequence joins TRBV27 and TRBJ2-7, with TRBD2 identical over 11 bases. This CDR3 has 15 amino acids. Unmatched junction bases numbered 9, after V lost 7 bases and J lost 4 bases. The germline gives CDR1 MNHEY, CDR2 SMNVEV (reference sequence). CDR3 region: CASKVLAGGPYEQYF. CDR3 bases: TGTGCCAGCAAAGTATTAGCGGGAGGGCCTTACGAGCAGTACTTC.

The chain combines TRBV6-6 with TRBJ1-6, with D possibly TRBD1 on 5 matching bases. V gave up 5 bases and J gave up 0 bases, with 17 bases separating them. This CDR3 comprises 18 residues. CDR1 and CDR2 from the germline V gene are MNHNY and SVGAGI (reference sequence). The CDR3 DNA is TGTGCCAGCAGTCCCCTGGGCGGGGGAAGCTCCTATAATTCACCCCTCCACTTT. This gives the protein CASSPLGGGSSYNSPLHF.

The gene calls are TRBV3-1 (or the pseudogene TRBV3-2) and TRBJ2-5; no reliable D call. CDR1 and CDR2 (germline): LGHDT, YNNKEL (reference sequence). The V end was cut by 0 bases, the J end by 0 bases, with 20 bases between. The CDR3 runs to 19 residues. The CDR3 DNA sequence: TGTGCCAGCAGCCAAGATCCTGTTTTGCGACTCAAGAACCAAGAGACCCAGTACTTC. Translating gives CASSQDPVLRLKNQETQYF.

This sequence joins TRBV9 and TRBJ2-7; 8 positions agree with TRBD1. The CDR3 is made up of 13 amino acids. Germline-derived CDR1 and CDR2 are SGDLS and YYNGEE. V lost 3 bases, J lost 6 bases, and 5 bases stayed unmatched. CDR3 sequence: CASSASTGVEQYF. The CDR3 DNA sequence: TGTGCCAGCAGCGCCTCGACAGGGGTCGAGCAGTACTTC.

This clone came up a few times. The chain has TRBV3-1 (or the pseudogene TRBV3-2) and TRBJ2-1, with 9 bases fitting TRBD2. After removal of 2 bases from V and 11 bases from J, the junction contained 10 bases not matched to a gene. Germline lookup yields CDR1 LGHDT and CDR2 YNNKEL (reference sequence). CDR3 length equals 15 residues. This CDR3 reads CASSQFSSGAVQQFF. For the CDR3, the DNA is TGTGCCAGCAGCCAATTTTCTAGCGGGGCCGTCCAGCAGTTCTTC.

In nucleotides, the CDR3 is TGTGCCAGCAGCTTGGCCTTTATAGAAGAGCAGTACTTC. Translated, it gives CASSLAFIEEQYF. The chain uses TRBV5-4 and TRBJ2-7; no clear D gene. The CDR3 is 13 residues long. Germline CDR1 and CDR2: SGHNT and YYREEE (reference sequence). V dropped 0 bases and J dropped 7 bases, with 11 bases sitting between them.

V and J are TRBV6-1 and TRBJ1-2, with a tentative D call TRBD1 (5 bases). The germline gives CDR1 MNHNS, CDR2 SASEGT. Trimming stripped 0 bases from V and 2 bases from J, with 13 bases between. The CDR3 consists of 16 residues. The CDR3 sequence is CASSEAFGGSNYGYTF. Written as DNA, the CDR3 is TGTGCCAGCAGTGAAGCGTTTGGGGGGAGCAACTATGGCTACACCTTC.

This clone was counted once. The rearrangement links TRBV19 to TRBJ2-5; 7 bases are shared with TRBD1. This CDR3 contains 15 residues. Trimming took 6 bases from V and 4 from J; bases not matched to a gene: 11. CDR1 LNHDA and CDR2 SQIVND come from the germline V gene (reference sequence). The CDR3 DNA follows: TGTGCCAGTAGCCAGCGACAGGGTTGGAGAGAGACCCAGTACTTC. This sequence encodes CASSQRQGWRETQYF.

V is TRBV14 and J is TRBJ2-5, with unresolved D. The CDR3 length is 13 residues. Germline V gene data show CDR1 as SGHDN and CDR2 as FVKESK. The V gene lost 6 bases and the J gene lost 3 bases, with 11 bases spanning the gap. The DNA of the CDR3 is TGTGCCAGCAGTCTAAGAGAGGAAGAGACCCAGTACTTC. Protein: CASSLREEETQYF.

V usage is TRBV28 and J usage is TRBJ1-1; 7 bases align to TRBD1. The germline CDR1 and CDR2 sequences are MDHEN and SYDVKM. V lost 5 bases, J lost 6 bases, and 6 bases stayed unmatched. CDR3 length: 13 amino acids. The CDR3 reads CASSRQGVAEAFF. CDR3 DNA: TGTGCCAGCAGTCGTCAGGGGGTGGCTGAAGCTTTCTTT.

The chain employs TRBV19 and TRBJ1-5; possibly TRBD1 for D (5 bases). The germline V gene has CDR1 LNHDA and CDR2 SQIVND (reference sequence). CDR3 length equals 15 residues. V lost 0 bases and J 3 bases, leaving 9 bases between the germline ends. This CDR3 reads CASSIEEGLNQPQHF. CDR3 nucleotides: TGTGCCAGTAGTATAGAGGAGGGACTCAATCAGCCCCAGCATTTT. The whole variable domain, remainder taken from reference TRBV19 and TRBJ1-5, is DGGITQSPKYLFRKEGQNVTLSCEQNLNHDAMYWYRQDPGQGLRLIYYSQIVNDFQKGDIAEGYSVSREKKESFPLTVTSAQKNPTAFYLCASSIEEGLNQPQHFGDGTRLSIL.

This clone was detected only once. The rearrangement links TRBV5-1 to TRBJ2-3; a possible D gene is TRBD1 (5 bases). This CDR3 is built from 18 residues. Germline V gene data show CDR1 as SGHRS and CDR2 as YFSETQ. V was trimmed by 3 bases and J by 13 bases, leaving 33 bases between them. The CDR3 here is CASSSYLQALGPKSPEYF. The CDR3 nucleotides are TGCGCCAGCAGCTCATACTTACAGGCCCTGGGCCCGAAATCTCCCGAGTATTTT.

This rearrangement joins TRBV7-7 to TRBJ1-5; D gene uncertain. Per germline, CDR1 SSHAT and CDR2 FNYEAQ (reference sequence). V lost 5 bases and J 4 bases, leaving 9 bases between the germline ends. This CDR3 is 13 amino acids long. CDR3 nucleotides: TGTGCCAGCAGCCCTAGCCCGAATCAGCCCCAGCATTTT. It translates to CASSPSPNQPQHF.

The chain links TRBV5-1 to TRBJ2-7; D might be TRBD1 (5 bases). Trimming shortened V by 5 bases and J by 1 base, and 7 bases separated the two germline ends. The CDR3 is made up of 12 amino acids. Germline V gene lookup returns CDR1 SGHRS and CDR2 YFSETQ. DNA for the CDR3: TGCGCCAGCAGTACAGGTTCCTACGAGCAGTACTTC. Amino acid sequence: CASSTGSYEQYF.

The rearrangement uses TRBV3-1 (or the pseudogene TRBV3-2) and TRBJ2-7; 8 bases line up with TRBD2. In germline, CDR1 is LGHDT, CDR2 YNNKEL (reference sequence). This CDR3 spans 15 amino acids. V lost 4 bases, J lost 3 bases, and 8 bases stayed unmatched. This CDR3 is CASSPSPSGYYEQYF. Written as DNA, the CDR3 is TGTGCCAGCAGCCCCTCCCCTAGCGGGTACTACGAGCAGTACTTC.

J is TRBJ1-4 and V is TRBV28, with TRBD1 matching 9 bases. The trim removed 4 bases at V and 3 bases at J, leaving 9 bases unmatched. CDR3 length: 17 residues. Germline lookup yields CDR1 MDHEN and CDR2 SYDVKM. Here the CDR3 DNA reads TGTGCCAGCAGTTCGGGGGGACAGGGTGCGGCTAATGAAAAACTGTTTTTT. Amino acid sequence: CASSSGGQGAANEKLFF.

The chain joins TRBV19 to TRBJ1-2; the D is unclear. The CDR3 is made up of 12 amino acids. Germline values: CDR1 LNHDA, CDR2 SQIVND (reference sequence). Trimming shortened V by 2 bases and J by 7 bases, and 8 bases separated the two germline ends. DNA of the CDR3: TGTGCCAGTAGTATATCTCCCGTTGGCTACACCTTC. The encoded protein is CASSISPVGYTF.

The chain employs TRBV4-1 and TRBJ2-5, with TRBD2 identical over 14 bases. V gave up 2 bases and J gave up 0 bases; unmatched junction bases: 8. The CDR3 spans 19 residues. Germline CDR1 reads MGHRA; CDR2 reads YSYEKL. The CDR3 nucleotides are TGCGCCAGCAGCCAACCCCGGACTAGCGGGGGGCGAAACCAAGAGACCCAGTACTTC. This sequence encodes CASSQPRTSGGRNQETQYF.

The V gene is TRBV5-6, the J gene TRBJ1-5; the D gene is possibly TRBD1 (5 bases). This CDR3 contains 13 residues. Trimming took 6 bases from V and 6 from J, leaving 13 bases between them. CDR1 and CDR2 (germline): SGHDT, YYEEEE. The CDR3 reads CASNLWGSQPQHF. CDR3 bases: TGTGCCAGCAACCTTTGGGGCAGTCAGCCCCAGCATTTT.